This T cell receptor (beta chain) was observed in a study of blood T cell repertoires in COVID-19. Study as a whole: Some COVID-19 samples were acute and others convalescent; all came from the United States, Italy and Spain.

V lost 3 bases to trimming and J lost 13 bases, with 16 bases between them. Germline V gene sequence: CDR1 LNHDA, CDR2 SQIVND (reference sequence). This CDR3 contains 13 residues. Authors' processing steps: Reference gene primer amplification gave nucleated cell count estimates. This table comes from immunoSEQ multiplex PCR, and its TCRdb copy is limited to in-frame clones, with some not included. Clone size and V and J calls were adopted from that table, with D and trimming inferred from the DNA. The sample has under 100,000 clones, 90% seen once. The V call is TRBV19, the J call TRBJ2-1, with D tentatively TRBD2 (6 bases). Sequenced: peripheral blood. This TCR was sampled from a middle-aged man with acute or convalescent COVID-19. The CDR3 here is CASSIGGQKAQFF. For the CDR3, the DNA is TGTGCCAGTAGTATCGGGGGTCAAAAAGCCCAGTTCTTC.